One TCR beta chain is described in this entry. Its antigen is as yet unknown. TCRdb keeps only in-frame clones here, not all; method: immunoSEQ multiplex PCR. This table holds around 1,900,000 clones, about 94% found once. CDR3 length: 15 amino acids. Germline V gene sequence: CDR1 MNHEY, CDR2 SMNVEV (reference sequence). V was shortened by 5 bases and J by 0 bases, with 10 bases between the two germline ends. The naive CD8 subset, CD45RO-negative cells positively selected for CCR7, excluded terminally differentiated effector memory CD45RA+ cells. The sample comes from a study of shared clonotypes between healthy human individuals. Study-wide points: A few donors showed sharing of 4.5% to 6% of naive CD4 clonotypes. Although depth was large, rarefaction showed that sequencing of the sorted subsets was incomplete.

The sequenced material came from naive CD8+ T cells from PBMCs. The origin of this receptor is a young man in good health. Some clones in this sample may be carry-over from other donors' samples. The chain uses TRBV27 and TRBJ2-2, with a tentative D call TRBD2 (6 bases). CDR3 coding DNA: TGTGCCAGCAGTACTCGCGGGGCGAACACCGGGGAGCTGTTTTTT. Its translation is CASSTRGANTGELFF.